Given below is one TCR beta chain in context. Its specificity is not known. These patients, aged 18 to 65, had recently diagnosed hyperthyroidism lasting under 2 months. Amplified regions were TCR beta CDR3 sequences from RNA transcripts. In the first-round RT-PCR of the TCR CDR3, the HTBI primer set was used. Via MiXCR, TCRdb re-called the multiplex PCR reads, giving one row per CDR3 protein. Seen here are fewer than 550,000 distinct CDR3 sequences, 15% to 17% observed once, and the top ten hold 14%. This entry comes from a study of T cells in Graves' hyperthyroidism and ophthalmopathy. Study-wide results and caveats: The model forecast ophthalmopathy, anticipating it by a median around 6.5 months before onset.

Germline V gives CDR1 SGDLS, CDR2 YYNGEE. This CDR3 is built from 15 residues. V lost 0 bases and J lost 7, with 17 bases in between. V is TRBV9 and J is TRBJ2-7, with D possibly being TRBD1 (5 bases). Sequencing was performed on blood. The TCR was taken from a young woman with Graves' hyperthyroidism. The CDR3 coding sequence is TGTGCCAGCAGCGTAGGGGGCAAGGGTTTGGAGGAGCAGTACTTC. As protein: CASSVGGKGLEEQYF.